These 8 T cell receptor beta chains were sequenced from one sample in a study of blood T cell repertoires in COVID-19. The method was immunoSEQ multiplex PCR; TCRdb's version includes in-frame clones alone and lacks a portion of them. The table lists 210,000 or so clones, around 90% of them singletons. Sequencing used peripheral blood. The receptors were gathered from a man aged 50 to 60 with acute or convalescent COVID-19.

Points on this clone: Sequence at one end of the junction differs from germline and may be a read error. The rearrangement uses TRBV6-5 and TRBJ1-3, with D possibly TRBD1 on 6 matching bases. This CDR3 is 14 amino acids long. The germline gives CDR1 MNHEY, CDR2 SVGAGI. In DNA form, the CDR3 reads TGTACCAGCAGCCGGGACAACTCTGGAAACACCATATATTTT. Amino acids: CTSSRDNSGNTIYF.

The gene calls are TRBV10-3 and TRBJ1-5; D is possibly TRBD1 (6 bases). Germline V gene lookup returns CDR1 ENHRY and CDR2 SYGVKD. The CDR3 loop spans 15 amino acids. Between the trimmed V and J ends, which lost 6 bases and 4 bases, there was a span of 16 bases. Written as DNA, the CDR3 is TGTGCCATCAGCGCCCACAGGGAAGTTAATCAGCCCCAGCATTTT. It yields the protein CAISAHREVNQPQHF.

The rearrangement joins TRBV29-1 to TRBJ1-5; D is undetermined. The CDR3 has 12 residues. The germline V and J ends were trimmed by 4 bases and 4 bases, with 8 bases remaining between them. Germline CDR1 and CDR2: SQVTM and ANQGSEA. The CDR3 DNA reads as TGCAGCGTTGGAGCGAGAAATCAGCCCCAGCATTTT. It encodes CSVGARNQPQHF.

V gene TRBV2 combines with J gene TRBJ1-6; the D is unclear. Germline V gene lookup returns CDR1 SNHLY and CDR2 FYNNEI. Trimming cost V 1 base and J 8 bases, with 9 bases left between them. There are 14 residues in the CDR3. CDR3 sequence (DNA): TGTGCCAGCAGTGAAGGCAGAATACATTCACCCCTCCACTTT. Encoded protein: CASSEGRIHSPLHF.

The gene calls are TRBV11-2 and TRBJ2-5, with TRBD1 as a possible D gene (7 bases). V was clipped by 1 base and J by 7 bases, with 10 bases between them. The CDR3 is 13 residues long. Germline CDR1 is SGHAT and CDR2 is FQNNGV. The chain's CDR3 is CASSLVQGGTQYF. The CDR3 region has the DNA TGTGCCAGCAGCTTAGTCCAGGGGGGGACCCAGTACTTC.

The CDR3 here is CASSFSGSPVREQYF. Here the CDR3 DNA reads TGCGCCAGCAGCTTCTCCGGGTCCCCGGTCCGCGAGCAGTACTTC. This chain connects TRBV5-1 to TRBJ2-7, with D unresolved. The CDR3 has 15 amino acids. Looked up from germline, CDR1 is SGHRS and CDR2 is YFSETQ. Trimming removed 2 bases from V and 6 bases from J, with 18 bases in between.

This clone has a single count. The chain has TRBV6-5 and TRBJ2-3; D unresolved. The CDR3 is made up of 12 amino acids. V was shortened by 7 bases and J by 6 bases, with 11 bases between the two germline ends. Germline V lookup: CDR1 MNHEY, CDR2 SVGAGI. The CDR3 nucleotides are TGTGCCAGCACTAAGGTCGGGGATACGCAGTATTTT. Amino acid sequence: CASTKVGDTQYF.

This rearrangement joins TRBV7-2 to TRBJ2-2; no reliable D call. Germline CDR1 SGHTA, CDR2 FQGNSA. The V and J ends lost 5 bases and 5 bases respectively, with 9 bases between them. CDR3 length equals 13 residues. The CDR3 DNA reads as TGTGCCAGCAGCGGTTTCGGGACCGGGGAGCTGTTTTTT. Encoded protein: CASSGFGTGELFF.